This passage covers 29 T cell receptor beta chains from one sample sequenced in a study of cytomegalovirus exposure and HLA in healthy donors (dated by TCRdb to between 2016 and 2019). Library construction relied on the immunoSEQ multiplex PCR assay. The table was pulled from immuneACCESS by TCRdb, which kept in-frame rearrangements only. Such tables lose some clones; where checked, under half of the loss comes from unresolved V genes, and the rest has no known cause. The sample table records 150,000 to 200,000 clones; about 96% of these occur just once. Around 0.9% of the sample rests with the top ten. Source material: PBMCs. The receptors here all came from a woman younger than 35 in good health and CMV-seronegative.

This chain uses TRBV27 with TRBJ2-1, with 9 bases lining up with TRBD2. From germline, CDR1 is MNHEY and CDR2 SMNVEV (reference sequence). V was pared by 6 bases and J by 7 bases, with 10 bases of the junction left unmatched. This CDR3 is built from 15 residues. The CDR3 DNA reads as TGTGCCAGCAGAATTGCGGGGGGGCGAGGGAATGAGCAGTTCTTC. Protein sequence: CASRIAGGRGNEQFF.

As DNA, the CDR3 is TGTGCCAGCTCACAACAGGAAACTGCGGAAGCTTTCTTT. Its protein product is CASSQQETAEAFF. The chain has TRBV18 and TRBJ1-1; D is perhaps TRBD1 (5 bases). CDR1 is KGHSH, CDR2 LQKENI, per germline. The CDR3 runs 13 residues. V lost 4 bases to trimming and J lost 8 bases, with 14 bases between them.

The rearrangement links TRBV5-6 to TRBJ1-1; D is perhaps TRBD1 (5 bases). The CDR3 extends over 15 amino acids. Per the germline V gene, CDR1 is SGHDT and CDR2 is YYEEEE. V was shortened by 3 bases and J by 0 bases, with 12 bases between the two germline ends. CDR3 sequence reads: CASSSGGSMNTEAFF. CDR3 nucleotides: TGTGCCAGCAGCTCGGGGGGGAGCATGAACACTGAAGCTTTCTTT.

The chain is built from TRBV11-3 and TRBJ2-7, with 10 bases identical to TRBD1. The CDR3 totals 15 residues. Trimming cost V 5 bases and J 5 bases; bases outside gene matches: 9. CDR1 is SGHNT and CDR2 is YENEEA in the germline V gene. The CDR3 coding sequence is TGTGCCAGCAGCCCAGGACAGGGGGATTCAGACGAGCAGTACTTC. Translation gives CASSPGQGDSDEQYF.

The V and J genes are TRBV5-6 and TRBJ2-7; D may be TRBD2 (6 bases). Germline CDR1 and CDR2: SGHDT and YYEEEE. The CDR3 has 14 amino acids. V was shortened by 3 bases and J by 3 bases, with 13 bases between the two germline ends. Written as DNA, the CDR3 is TGTGCCAGCAGCTCAACCGGGACTTTCTACGAGCAGTACTTC. Its translation: CASSSTGTFYEQYF.

This chain joins TRBV11-2 and TRBJ2-7; 8 positions agree with TRBD1. Per germline, CDR1 SGHAT and CDR2 FQNNGV. This CDR3 contains 17 residues. Germline trimming cut 0 bases from V and 3 bases from J; bases unmatched to any gene: 10. The CDR3 is CASSLDRSWDRNYEQYF. CDR3 coding DNA: TGTGCCAGCAGCTTAGATAGAAGCTGGGACAGGAACTACGAGCAGTACTTC.

The CDR3 protein is CASSIYQETQYF. The DNA for the CDR3 is TGTGCCAGCAGTATTTACCAAGAGACCCAGTACTTC. J is TRBJ2-5 and V is TRBV7-9, with no clear D. The CDR3 extends over 12 amino acids. CDR1 SEHNR and CDR2 FQNEAQ come from the germline V gene (reference sequence). The V end lost 6 bases, the J end lost 0 bases, and 5 bases lay between the germline ends.

The chain carries TRBV30 and TRBJ1-6; 8 nucleotides match TRBD1. CDR1 and CDR2 (germline): GTSNPN, SVGIG (reference sequence). This CDR3 region has 14 residues. J lost 14 bases, V lost 0 bases, and 9 bases had no gene match. CDR3 region: CAWSVRTGSGSLHF. The CDR3, as DNA: TGTGCCTGGAGTGTAAGGACAGGGTCTGGTTCCCTCCACTTT.

Here the CDR3 DNA reads TGTGCCAGCAGCCAAGGAGCCGACAGCTACGAGCAGTACTTC. Translating gives CASSQGADSYEQYF. The chain carries TRBV4-2 and TRBJ2-7, with D maybe TRBD1 (5 bases). V lost 1 base to trimming and J lost 3 bases, with 10 bases between them. The CDR3 runs to 14 residues. Germline CDR1 reads LGHNA; CDR2 reads YNFKEQ.

The chain employs TRBV9 and TRBJ2-1; 12 nucleotides agree with TRBD2. Germline V CDR1 and CDR2: SGDLS, YYNGEE. J gave up 0 bases and V 0 bases, and 7 bases lay outside the gene matches. The CDR3 runs 19 residues. CDR3 sequence: CASSVGSSGGASSYNEQFF. CDR3 sequence (DNA): TGTGCCAGCAGCGTAGGGTCTAGCGGGGGGGCTAGCTCCTACAATGAGCAGTTCTTC.

The table lists this clone with a count of one. The genes are TRBV6-4 and TRBJ2-2; 7 bases match TRBD1. V lost 8 bases, J lost 2 bases, and 5 bases stayed unmatched. Germline V gene lookup returns CDR1 MRHNA and CDR2 SNTAGT. This CDR3 spans 14 amino acids. CDR3 DNA: TGTGCCAGCCGGGACAGACACAACACCGGGGAGCTGTTTTTT. Its protein is CASRDRHNTGELFF.

Points on this clone: Other DNA variants within this sample encode the same CDR3. This chain links TRBV5-6 with TRBJ2-2; tentative D call: TRBD1 (6 bases). V gave up 3 bases and J gave up 1 base, with 7 bases separating them. There are 14 residues in the CDR3. In germline, CDR1 is SGHDT, CDR2 YYEEEE. Written as DNA, the CDR3 is TGTGCCAGCAGCTCGACAGGGAACACCGGGGAGCTGTTTTTT. Its protein is CASSSTGNTGELFF.

The V call is TRBV5-1, the J call TRBJ2-1; 9 positions agree with TRBD2. Per germline, CDR1 SGHRS and CDR2 YFSETQ. V was clipped by 6 bases and J by 2 bases; unmatched bases: 3. The CDR3 has 14 residues. The CDR3 region is CASKAGGTYNEQFF. CDR3 bases: TGCGCCAGCAAAGCGGGGGGCACCTACAATGAGCAGTTCTTC.

This chain joins TRBV2 and TRBJ2-7; 9 positions match TRBD1. CDR3 length: 13 residues. Germline trimming cut 11 bases from V and 2 bases from J; bases unmatched to any gene: 7. The germline V gene encodes CDR1 SNHLY and CDR2 FYNNEI. This CDR3 reads CACEGTGPYEQYF. Here the CDR3 DNA reads TGTGCCTGCGAAGGGACAGGGCCCTACGAGCAGTACTTC.

The genes are TRBV7-2 and TRBJ1-2; D is possibly TRBD1 (6 bases). This CDR3 comprises 14 residues. Per the germline V gene, CDR1 is SGHTA and CDR2 is FQGNSA. V lost 1 base and J lost 5, with 11 bases in between. The CDR3 sequence is CASSLGRGVYGYTF. The CDR3 nucleotides read TGTGCCAGCAGCTTAGGCAGGGGCGTTTATGGCTACACCTTC. The full variable domain, completed using reference TRBV7-2 and TRBJ1-2, is GAGVSQSPSNKVTEKGKDVELRCDPISGHTALYWYRQSLGQGLEFLIYFQGNSAPDKSGLPSDRFSAERTGGSVSTLTIQRTQQEDSAVYLCASSLGRGVYGYTFGSGTRLTVV.

The gene calls are TRBV6-5 and TRBJ1-5; 7 bases map to TRBD1. CDR1 is MNHEY and CDR2 is SVGAGI in the germline V gene. This CDR3 contains 15 residues. V lost 5 bases, J lost 2 bases, and 6 bases stayed unmatched. The CDR3 region is CASSVIQGGNQPQHF. CDR3 nucleotide sequence: TGTGCCAGCAGTGTTATTCAGGGGGGCAATCAGCCCCAGCATTTT.

This chain links TRBV18 with TRBJ1-6; D is ambiguous. Germline lookup yields CDR1 KGHSH and CDR2 LQKENI. The CDR3 is 13 amino acids. Trimming left V 0 bases short and J 7 bases short, with 4 bases between. CDR3 in amino acids: CASSPPQNSPLHF. CDR3 in DNA: TGTGCCAGCTCACCACCACAGAATTCACCCCTCCACTTT.

The chain joins TRBV29-1 to TRBJ2-1, with 8 positions matching TRBD2. Per germline, CDR1 SQVTM and CDR2 ANQGSEA. The CDR3 has 13 residues. Losses at the gene ends were 7 bases for V and 5 bases for J; bases not matched to a gene: 7. This CDR3 is CSGEWRGDNEQFF. The CDR3 nucleotides read TGCAGCGGGGAGTGGCGGGGGGACAATGAGCAGTTCTTC.

This clone was detected once. This chain joins TRBV2 and TRBJ1-5; possible D gene TRBD1, 5 bases. Germline V gene data show CDR1 as SNHLY and CDR2 as FYNNEI. V lost 4 bases to trimming and J lost 6 bases, with 13 bases between them. CDR3 size: 14 residues. CDR3 region: CASSGDQGIQPQHF. The CDR3 DNA is TGTGCCAGCAGTGGGGATCAGGGAATTCAGCCCCAGCATTTT.

The rearrangement joins TRBV6-4 to TRBJ1-6; 7 bases align to TRBD1. CDR1 and CDR2 (germline): MRHNA, SNTAGT. The CDR3 totals 15 residues. Trimming removed 0 bases from V and 7 bases from J; junction bases left unmatched: 3. The CDR3 DNA sequence: TGTGCCAGCAGTGACTCGGGACAGCGGAATTCACCCCTCCACTTT. Amino acids: CASSDSGQRNSPLHF.

J is TRBJ2-5 and V is TRBV5-1; a possible D gene is TRBD1 (6 bases). Per the germline V gene, CDR1 is SGHRS and CDR2 is YFSETQ. This CDR3 has 13 residues. The V and J ends lost 2 bases and 3 bases respectively, with 8 bases between them. In DNA, the CDR3 is TGCGCCAGCAGCTTTCAGGGGAAAGAGACCCAGTACTTC. This sequence encodes CASSFQGKETQYF.

The rearrangement joins TRBV5-5 to TRBJ1-6; D gene ambiguous. The CDR3 is 16 residues long. Trimming pared 4 bases from V and 6 bases from J, leaving 17 bases between. The germline V gene has CDR1 SGHKS and CDR2 YYEKEE (reference sequence). For the CDR3, the DNA is TGTGCCAGCAGCAGCAGACCGGAGAGCGTTAATTCACCCCTCCACTTT. Its protein product is CASSSRPESVNSPLHF.

The chain uses TRBV7-6 and TRBJ2-2, with 11 bases matching TRBD1. There are 15 residues in the CDR3. Germline V lookup: CDR1 SGHVS, CDR2 FNYEAQ. V lost 6 bases to trimming and J lost 0 bases; unmatched junction nucleotides: 0. This chain's CDR3 is CASRGQGANTGELFF. The CDR3 DNA sequence: TGTGCCAGCAGGGGACAGGGGGCGAACACCGGGGAGCTGTTTTTT.

This chain joins TRBV4-1 and TRBJ2-3, with 7 bases lining up with TRBD1. Trimming at V came to 4 bases and at J to 1 base, leaving 5 bases not matched to a gene. Per the germline V gene, CDR1 is MGHRA and CDR2 is YSYEKL. The CDR3 has 15 residues. Here the CDR3 DNA reads TGCGCCAGCAGCCCATCAGGGGGAGGCACAGATACGCAGTATTTT. Translation gives CASSPSGGGTDTQYF.

The rearrangement joins TRBV19 to TRBJ2-5, with 8 bases fitting TRBD2. V trimming: 4 bases; J trimming: 7 bases; junction bases outside the gene matches: 11. Germline-derived CDR1 and CDR2 are LNHDA and SQIVND (reference sequence). The CDR3 runs to 15 residues. DNA of the CDR3: TGTGCCAGTAGTAGGGGAGCAGCGGGGGAAGGGACCCAGTACTTC. Protein product: CASSRGAAGEGTQYF.

The chain joins TRBV18 to TRBJ1-1, with 7 bases fitting TRBD1. This CDR3 is 15 amino acids long. Per the germline V gene, CDR1 is KGHSH and CDR2 is LQKENI. Trimming cost V 2 bases and J 3 bases; bases outside gene matches: 6. The CDR3 DNA sequence: TGTGCCAGCTCACCAAACCAGGACAGGCACACTGAAGCTTTCTTT. It specifies CASSPNQDRHTEAFF. Variable domain in full (rest from reference TRBV18 and TRBJ1-1): NAGVMQNPRHLVRRRGQEARLRCSPMKGHSHVYWYRQLPEEGLKFMVYLQKENIIDESGMPKERFSAEFPKEGPSILRIQQVVRGDSAAYFCASSPNQDRHTEAFFGQGTRLTVV.

This clone has a single count. The chain uses TRBV7-9 and TRBJ2-1, with TRBD1 as a possible D gene (7 bases). CDR3 size: 16 residues. V was pared by 5 bases and J by 6 bases, with 20 bases between. Germline V gene lookup returns CDR1 SEHNR and CDR2 FQNEAQ (reference sequence). The CDR3: CASSPPFRQGLNEQFF. CDR3 DNA: TGTGCCAGCAGCCCCCCGTTCCGACAGGGACTCAATGAGCAGTTCTTC.

This sequence joins TRBV19 and TRBJ1-2; no clear D gene. Germline V CDR1 and CDR2: LNHDA, SQIVND (reference sequence). V lost 6 bases, J lost 2 bases, and 10 bases lay in between. The CDR3 extends over 13 amino acids. The CDR3 DNA reads TGTGCCAGTAGCCTGACAAAGAACTATGGCTACACCTTC. Its protein is CASSLTKNYGYTF.

J is TRBJ1-5 and V is TRBV6-5; a possible D gene is TRBD1 (6 bases). This CDR3 has 14 residues. The ends were cut back, 5 bases at V and 6 bases at J, with 14 bases in the middle. Germline CDR1 reads MNHEY; CDR2 reads SVGAGI. The CDR3 region is CASSRQATGQPQHF. In DNA, the CDR3 is TGTGCCAGCAGTCGACAGGCGACGGGTCAGCCCCAGCATTTT.